Presented here are 12 T cell receptor beta chains from one specimen sequenced in a study of cytomegalovirus exposure and HLA in healthy donors. Use of 60 Vbeta and 13 Jbeta primers characterized the PCR. The assay was immunoSEQ multiplex PCR, and TCRdb's table has in-frame clones only and misses some. This listing includes approximately 170,000 clones. Sequencing input: PBMCs. The receptors originated from a woman aged 18-29 years in good health and CMV-seropositive.

The rearrangement links TRBV19 to TRBJ2-6, with 13 bases lining up with TRBD2. CDR3 length: 17 amino acids. V lost 4 bases, J lost 1 base, and 1 base stayed unmatched. Germline lookup yields CDR1 LNHDA and CDR2 SQIVND (reference sequence). The CDR3 DNA reads TGTGCCAGTAGTACGACTAGCGGGAGGTCTGGGGCCAACGTCCTGACTTTC. Its protein product is CASSTTSGRSGANVLTF.

The V gene is TRBV11-3, the J gene TRBJ2-4; perhaps TRBD1 as D (6 bases). This CDR3 has 14 amino acids. CDR1 SGHNT and CDR2 YENEEA come from the germline V gene. The V and J ends lost 5 bases and 9 bases respectively, with 17 bases between them. The CDR3 spells CASSPDRTLSIQYF. The CDR3 DNA follows: TGTGCCAGCAGCCCCGACAGGACGTTAAGCATTCAGTACTTC.

The rearrangement links TRBV30 to TRBJ2-7; D perhaps matches TRBD2 (6 bases). The V and J ends lost 1 base and 4 bases respectively, with 11 bases between them. Looked up from germline, CDR1 is GTSNPN and CDR2 is SVGIG (reference sequence). The CDR3 is 13 amino acids. The CDR3 DNA is TGTGCCTGGAGTGCCGGGACTTCATACGAGCAGTACTTC. Its protein product is CAWSAGTSYEQYF.

V usage is TRBV19 and J usage is TRBJ2-1, with D possibly matching TRBD1 (6 bases). V gave up 4 bases and J gave up 0 bases, with 10 bases separating them. Germline V gene sequence: CDR1 LNHDA, CDR2 SQIVND (reference sequence). The CDR3 runs to 15 residues. The CDR3 region has the DNA TGTGCCAGTAGTAGGGGGCTCAACTCCTACAATGAGCAGTTCTTC. This codes for CASSRGLNSYNEQFF.

This rearrangement joins TRBV6-6 to TRBJ2-7; the match to TRBD1 covers 7 bases. Germline trimming cut 5 bases from V and 6 bases from J; bases unmatched to any gene: 7. The CDR3 has 13 amino acids. Germline V gene sequence: CDR1 MNHNY, CDR2 SVGAGI (reference sequence). CDR3 DNA sequence: TGTGCCAGCAGTGACTACAGGGGTAGCGAGCAGTACTTC. Amino acids: CASSDYRGSEQYF.

CDR3 region: CASSFSGSSYNEQFF. CDR3 nucleotide sequence: TGTGCCAGCAGCTTTAGCGGGAGCTCCTACAATGAGCAGTTCTTC. V gene TRBV7-2 combines with J gene TRBJ2-1, with TRBD2 matching 9 bases. In germline, CDR1 is SGHTA, CDR2 FQGNSA. CDR3 length: 15 residues. Germline trimming cut 3 bases from V and 0 bases from J; bases unmatched to any gene: 0.

This chain links TRBV27 with TRBJ1-5, with D unresolved. V lost 3 bases and J 5 bases, leaving 11 bases between the germline ends. CDR1 MNHEY and CDR2 SMNVEV come from the germline V gene (reference sequence). The CDR3 sequence is 14 residues long. The CDR3 sequence: CASSFGGAHQPQHF. As DNA, the CDR3 is TGTGCCAGCAGTTTTGGAGGAGCCCATCAGCCCCAGCATTTT.

The rearrangement uses TRBV5-4 and TRBJ2-7; 10 nucleotides agree with TRBD1. CDR1 is SGHNT and CDR2 is YYREEE in the germline V gene (reference sequence). The CDR3 consists of 16 residues. Losses at the gene ends were 4 bases for V and 2 bases for J; bases not matched to a gene: 9. The DNA for the CDR3 is TGTGCCAGCAGCAACCCCGGACAGGGGGGAGCCTACGAGCAGTACTTC. Translated, it gives CASSNPGQGGAYEQYF.

V is TRBV14 and J is TRBJ1-1; TRBD1 aligns across 10 bases. V was pared by 0 bases and J by 9 bases, with 4 bases of the junction left unmatched. Germline lookup yields CDR1 SGHDN and CDR2 FVKESK. The CDR3 totals 14 residues. CDR3 loop: CASSQDRTGGKAFF. The CDR3 region has the DNA TGTGCCAGCAGCCAAGACCGGACAGGGGGGAAAGCTTTCTTT.

The genes are TRBV9 and TRBJ1-2, with D possibly matching TRBD1 (5 bases). Trimming removed 0 bases at V and 4 bases at J, with 10 bases between. Germline V CDR1 and CDR2: SGDLS, YYNGEE. The CDR3 sequence is 14 residues long. The CDR3 loop reads CASSVGSGLYGYTF. The CDR3 DNA follows: TGTGCCAGCAGCGTAGGATCAGGGCTCTATGGCTACACCTTC. The full variable domain, completed using reference TRBV9 and TRBJ1-2, is DSGVTQTPKHLITATGQRVTLRCSPRSGDLSVYWYQQSLDQGLQFLIQYYNGEERAKGNILERFSAQQFPDLHSELNLSSLELGDSALYFCASSVGSGLYGYTFGSGTRLTVV.

The rearrangement joins TRBV28 to TRBJ1-1, with D hard to call. Germline CDR1 MDHEN, CDR2 SYDVKM. The CDR3 spans 11 residues. The V end was cut by 7 bases, the J end by 1 base, with 4 bases between. The CDR3 nucleotides read TGTGCCAGCAACACGAACACTGAAGCTTTCTTT. Translating gives CASNTNTEAFF. Full variable domain (missing parts from reference TRBV28 and TRBJ1-1): DVKVTQSSRYLVKRTGEKVFLECVQDMDHENMFWYRQDPGLGLRLIYFSYDVKMKEKGDIPEGYSVSREKKERFSLILESASTNQTSMYLCASNTNTEAFFGQGTRLTVV.

This sequence joins TRBV30 and TRBJ1-1; TRBD1 matches 8 bases. Looked up from germline, CDR1 is GTSNPN and CDR2 is SVGIG (reference sequence). CDR3 size: 15 residues. J lost 5 bases, V lost 0 bases, and 8 bases had no gene match. CDR3 sequence (DNA): TGTGCCTGGAGTGTACTGCCAGGGGGCAGAACTGAAGCTTTCTTT. Amino acids: CAWSVLPGGRTEAFF.